This TCR beta chain came from a study of sequential checkpoint blockade in melanoma. Across the study: TCRβ was sequenced from DNA of 91 pretreatment tumors. Matched biopsies came pretreatment and at week 13 for twenty-two patients.

Sequencing was performed with immunoSEQ multiplex PCR; in TCRdb, only in-frame clones are kept and a portion is missing. This sample has about 6,100 clones, with roughly a fifth found just once. The germline V gene encodes CDR1 MGHRA and CDR2 YSYEKL. The CDR3 has 16 amino acids. The V gene end was trimmed by 2 bases and the J gene end by 5 bases; junction bases not matched to a gene: 11. There are many counts of this clone. The target antigen is unknown. The treatment here: randomized to nivolumab then ipilimumab (arm A) or the reverse (arm B). Study observations and caveats: In arm A, pretreatment tumor clonality was associated with response. Clinical benefit was about 30 times likelier when tumor T-cell fraction and clonality increased.

Sequenced here: tumor tissue (inferred from file names), sampled from a patient given nivolumab and ipilimumab in sequence. J is TRBJ2-7 and V is TRBV4-1; 8 nucleotides agree with TRBD2. The TCR was taken from a human donor with melanoma. The CDR3 reads CASSQSVPAGVHEQYF. For the CDR3, the DNA is TGCGCCAGCAGCCAAAGTGTACCAGCGGGGGTCCACGAGCAGTACTTC.